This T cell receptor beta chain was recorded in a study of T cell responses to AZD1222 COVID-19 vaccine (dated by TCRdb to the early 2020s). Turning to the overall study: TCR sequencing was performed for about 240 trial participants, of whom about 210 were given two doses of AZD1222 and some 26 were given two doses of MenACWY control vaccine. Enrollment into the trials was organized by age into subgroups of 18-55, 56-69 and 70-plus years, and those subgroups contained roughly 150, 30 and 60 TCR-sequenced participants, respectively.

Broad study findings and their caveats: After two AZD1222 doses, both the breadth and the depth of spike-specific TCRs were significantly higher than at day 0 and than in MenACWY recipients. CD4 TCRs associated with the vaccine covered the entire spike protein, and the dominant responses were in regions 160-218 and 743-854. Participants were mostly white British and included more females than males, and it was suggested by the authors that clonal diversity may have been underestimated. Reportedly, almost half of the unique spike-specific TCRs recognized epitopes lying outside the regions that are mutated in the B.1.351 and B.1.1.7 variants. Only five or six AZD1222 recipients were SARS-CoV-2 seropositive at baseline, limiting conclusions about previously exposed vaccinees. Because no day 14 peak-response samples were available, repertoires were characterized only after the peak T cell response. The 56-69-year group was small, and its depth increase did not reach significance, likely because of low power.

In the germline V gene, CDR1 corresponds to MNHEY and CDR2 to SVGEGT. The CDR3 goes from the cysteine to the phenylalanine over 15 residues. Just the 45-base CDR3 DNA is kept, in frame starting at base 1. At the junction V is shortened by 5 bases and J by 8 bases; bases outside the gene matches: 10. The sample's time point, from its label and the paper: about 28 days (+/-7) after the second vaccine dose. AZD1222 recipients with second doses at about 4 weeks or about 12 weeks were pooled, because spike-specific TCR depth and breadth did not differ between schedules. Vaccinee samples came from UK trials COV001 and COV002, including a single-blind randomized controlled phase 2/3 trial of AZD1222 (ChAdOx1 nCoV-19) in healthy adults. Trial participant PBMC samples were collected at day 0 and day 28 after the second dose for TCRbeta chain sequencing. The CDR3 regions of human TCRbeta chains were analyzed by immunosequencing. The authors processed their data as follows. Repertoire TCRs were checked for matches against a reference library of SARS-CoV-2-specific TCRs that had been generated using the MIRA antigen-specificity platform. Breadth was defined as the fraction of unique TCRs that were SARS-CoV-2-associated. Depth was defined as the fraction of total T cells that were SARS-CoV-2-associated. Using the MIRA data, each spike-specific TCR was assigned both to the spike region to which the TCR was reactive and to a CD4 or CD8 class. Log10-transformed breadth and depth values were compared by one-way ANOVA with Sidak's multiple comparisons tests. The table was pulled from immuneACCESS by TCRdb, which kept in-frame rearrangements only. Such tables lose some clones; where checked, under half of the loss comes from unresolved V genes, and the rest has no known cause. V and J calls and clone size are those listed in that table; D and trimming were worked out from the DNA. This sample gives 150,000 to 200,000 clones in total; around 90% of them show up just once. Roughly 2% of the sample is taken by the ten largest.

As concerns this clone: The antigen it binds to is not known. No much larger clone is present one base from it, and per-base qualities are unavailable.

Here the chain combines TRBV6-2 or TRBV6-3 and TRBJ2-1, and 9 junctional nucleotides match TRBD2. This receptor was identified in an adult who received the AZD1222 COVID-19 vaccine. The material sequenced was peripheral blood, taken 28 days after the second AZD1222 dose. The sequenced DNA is TGTGCCAGCAGTGCCCTGGCTAGCGGGGTGGATGAGCAGTTCTTC. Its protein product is CASSALASGVDEQFF.